This is a list of T cell receptor beta chains from one sample in a study of neoadjuvant anti-PD-1 for oral cavity cancer. Generated by immunoSEQ multiplex PCR, the TCRdb table keeps only in-frame clones and is missing some. Of tens of thousands of clones listed, about 86% were seen once; the top ten hold less than 4%. The sample was PBMCs, taken before nivolumab (anti-PD-1) treatment. The receptors here all came from a person aged 35 to 85 with oral cavity squamous cell carcinoma. Both conserved end residues are part of each CDR3. A D gene is named only where the DNA matches it firmly. Not every row has a clone size; where given, it reads once, few, many or a size class.

>TRBJ2-1|TRBD2|once|TRBV5-6
TGTGCCAGCAGCCTAACCTTTGCGGGGGACTACAATGAGCAGTTCTTC
CASSLTFAGDYNEQFF
>TRBJ2-1|.|.|TRBV5-1
TGCGCCAGCAGCGGTACCCTTGGGGAGGAAGGGTCCTACAATGAGCAGTTCTTC
CASSGTLGEEGSYNEQFF
>TRBJ2-3|.|.|TRBV2
TGTGCCAGCAGTGCACCCACAGGGCTGGGTGAGGCAGATACGCAGTATTTT
CASSAPTGLGEADTQYF
>TRBJ2-1|TRBD1|.|TRBV19
TGTGCCAGTAGTAACTCCGGGACAGGGAATGAGCAGTTCTTC
CASSNSGTGNEQFF
>TRBJ2-6|.|.|TRBV7-8
TGTGCCAGCAGCTTAGTTCGCCAGGGCGAACTACCTGGGGCCAACGTCCTGACTTTC
CASSLVRQGELPGANVLTF
>TRBJ1-1|.|.|TRBV18
TGTGCCAGCTCACCCATGGTAGCAGGGGTTGACACTGAAGCTTTCTTT
CASSPMVAGVDTEAFF
>TRBJ2-7|TRBD2|.|TRBV30
TGTGCCTGGAATCTAGCGGGGGGTTTTGACGAGCAGTACTTC
CAWNLAGGFDEQYF
>TRBJ1-5|.|few|TRBV27
TGTGCCAGCAGTTTATTTAGGACCCCAGGGGATCAGCCCCAGCATTTT
CASSLFRTPGDQPQHF
>TRBJ1-1|.|once|TRBV4-2
TGTGCCAGCAGCCAAGATAGCTACACTGAAGCTTTCTTT
CASSQDSYTEAFF
>TRBJ2-7|.|.|TRBV7-8
TGTGCCAGCAGCTTAGAGCTAGCAGACTCCTACGAGCAGTACTTC
CASSLELADSYEQYF
>TRBJ1-4|.|.|TRBV28
TGTGCCAGCAGCCCTTTCGTTAGGGGGGATAAGAAGGGTGAAAAACTGTTTTTT
CASSPFVRGDKKGEKLFF
>TRBJ2-3|TRBD2|.|TRBV27
TGTGCCAGCAGTTTTCGACTAGCGGGAGGTCATAGCACAGATACGCAGTATTTT
CASSFRLAGGHSTDTQYF
>TRBJ1-2|TRBD1|.|TRBV28
TGTGCCAGCAGGAGACAGGGACCCCACTATGGCTACACCTTC
CASRRQGPHYGYTF
>TRBJ2-1|.|.|TRBV10-1
TGCGCCAGCAGTGCGGACAGTGTGCATGAGCAGTTCTTC
CASSADSVHEQFF
>TRBJ2-1|TRBD2|.|TRBV11-2
TGTGCCAGCAGCGTGTTAGCGGGGGGGCCGCTGAGGGAGCAGTTCTTC
CASSVLAGGPLREQFF
>TRBJ1-2|.|.|TRBV19
TGTGCCAGTAGTCGGGACGTGTTGGGATATGGCTACACCTTC
CASSRDVLGYGYTF
>TRBJ2-2|.|.|TRBV29-1
TGCAGCGTTGGAAATCGACAAGCCGGGGAGCTGTTTTTT
CSVGNRQAGELFF
>TRBJ2-7|TRBD2|.|TRBV9
TGTGCCAGCAGCGTGGGAACTAGCGGGAGAACCTACGAGCAGTACTTC
CASSVGTSGRTYEQYF
>TRBJ2-7|TRBD1|.|TRBV5-6
TGTGCCAGCAGCGAAACAGGGGTCCCCGGCGAGCAGTACTTC
CASSETGVPGEQYF
>TRBJ2-7|.|.|TRBV19
TGTGCCAGTAGTAGGGGGAATAATTACGAGCAGTACTTC
CASSRGNNYEQYF
>TRBJ1-1|TRBD1|.|TRBV10-1
TGCGCCAGCCAGGGACAGGGGAACACTGAAGCTTTCTTT
CASQGQGNTEAFF